The 13 T cell receptor beta chains below all came from one sample that was sequenced in a study of shared clonotypes between healthy human individuals. Data came from immunoSEQ multiplex PCR; TCRdb stores just in-frame clones and leaves some out. The sample holds over 2,000,000 clones, over 85% seen once. Cells designated naive CD8 were CD45RO-negative and were positively selected for CCR7, with terminally differentiated effector memory CD45RA+ cells excluded. Sequencing was performed on naive CD8+ T cells from PBMCs. The receptors were gathered from a man younger than 35 in good health. Some clones in this sample may be carry-over from other donors' samples.

In its sample, this clone was seen once. The chain uses TRBV5-4 and TRBJ2-1; the match to TRBD2 covers 7 bases. The CDR3 is made up of 13 amino acids. Germline-derived CDR1 and CDR2 are SGHNT and YYREEE (reference sequence). The ends lost 0 bases at V and 6 bases at J; junction bases unmatched: 0. CDR3 residues: CASSLASGNEQFF. CDR3 bases: TGTGCCAGCAGCTTGGCTAGCGGCAATGAGCAGTTCTTC.

The chain combines TRBV11-2 with TRBJ2-7; perhaps D is TRBD1 or TRBD2 (5 bases each). Looked up from germline, CDR1 is SGHAT and CDR2 is FQNNGV. The CDR3 length is 14 residues. V lost 5 bases, J lost 5 bases, and 16 bases lay in between. The CDR3 DNA is TGTGCCAGCAGCCCGGGGCCATTCCCCAACGAGCAGTACTTC. Translated: CASSPGPFPNEQYF.

The chain recombines TRBV19 with TRBJ2-1; 8 bases are shared with TRBD2. J lost 5 bases, V lost 6 bases, and 9 bases had no gene match. The CDR3 length is 15 residues. Germline CDR1 reads LNHDA; CDR2 reads SQIVND (reference sequence). DNA of the CDR3: TGTGCCAGTAGGCAACTAGCGGCCACACACAATGAGCAGTTCTTC. Translating gives CASRQLAATHNEQFF. The whole variable domain, remainder taken from reference TRBV19 and TRBJ2-1, is DGGITQSPKYLFRKEGQNVTLSCEQNLNHDAMYWYRQDPGQGLRLIYYSQIVNDFQKGDIAEGYSVSREKKESFPLTVTSAQKNPTAFYLCASRQLAATHNEQFFGPGTRLTVL.

This clone turned up a few times. The V call is TRBV28, the J call TRBJ1-1; 8 nucleotides line up with TRBD1. Unmatched junction bases numbered 12, after V lost 7 bases and J lost 5 bases. This CDR3 region has 15 residues. CDR1 MDHEN and CDR2 SYDVKM come from the germline V gene. CDR3 DNA sequence: TGTGCCAGCAACATACCGCAGGGGGCTCGAACTGAAGCTTTCTTT. Protein product: CASNIPQGARTEAFF. Filled out from reference TRBV28 and TRBJ1-1, the complete variable domain reads DVKVTQSSRYLVKRTGEKVFLECVQDMDHENMFWYRQDPGLGLRLIYFSYDVKMKEKGDIPEGYSVSREKKERFSLILESASTNQTSMYLCASNIPQGARTEAFFGQGTRLTVV.

CDR3 sequence (DNA): TGTGCCACCACGGAGGGGGCGCGTTACTATGGCTACACCTTC. The encoded protein is CATTEGARYYGYTF. This sequence joins TRBV10-3 and TRBJ1-2, with 7 bases lining up with TRBD1. J lost 3 bases, V lost 10 bases, and 11 bases had no gene match. Germline CDR1 is ENHRY and CDR2 is SYGVKD. The CDR3 length is 14 residues.

Remarks on this clone: The sample holds other DNA sequences that translate to the same CDR3. The gene calls are TRBV27 and TRBJ1-4; D gene unclear. V was pared by 2 bases and J by 0 bases, with 7 bases between. CDR1 is MNHEY and CDR2 is SMNVEV in the germline V gene (reference sequence). The CDR3 extends over 15 amino acids. CDR3 residues: CASSLRIATNEKLFF. In DNA form, the CDR3 reads TGTGCCAGCAGTTTACGAATTGCAACTAATGAAAAACTGTTTTTT.

The V gene is TRBV7-6, the J gene TRBJ2-7; 9 nucleotides align to TRBD1. Germline assignment: CDR1 SGHVS and CDR2 FNYEAQ. V lost 5 bases and J lost 3; bases outside the gene matches: 5. The CDR3 covers 14 residues. CDR3 sequence: CASSTGTGLYEQYF. CDR3 bases: TGTGCCAGCAGCACCGGGACAGGGCTCTACGAGCAGTACTTC.

The count of this clone is one. The rearrangement joins TRBV10-3 to TRBJ2-1; no definite D call. Germline V lookup: CDR1 ENHRY, CDR2 SYGVKD. V dropped 6 bases and J dropped 7 bases, with 10 bases sitting between them. This CDR3 is 12 amino acids long. The DNA for the CDR3 is TGTGCCATCAGGGCTATCAGGAATGAGCAGTTCTTC. It is translated as CAIRAIRNEQFF.

The gene calls are TRBV15 and TRBJ2-5; TRBD1 agrees at 7 bases. The V and J ends lost 3 bases and 4 bases, in that order; junction bases with no gene match: 8. This CDR3 is built from 15 residues. Looked up from germline, CDR1 is LNHNV and CDR2 is YYDKDF (reference sequence). This CDR3 is CATSRSDRAGETQYF. The CDR3 DNA follows: TGTGCCACCAGCAGGTCAGACAGGGCGGGAGAGACCCAGTACTTC.

V usage is TRBV28 and J usage is TRBJ2-7; D might be TRBD1 or TRBD2, each matching 6 bases. The CDR3 spans 11 residues. The germline V gene has CDR1 MDHEN and CDR2 SYDVKM. V lost 10 bases and J lost 6, with 13 bases in between. The CDR3: CATRGLGEQYF. The CDR3 DNA reads TGTGCCACCCGGGGGCTGGGCGAGCAGTACTTC.

Remarks on this clone: This CDR3 is also generated by other DNA sequences in the sample. The V call is TRBV10-3, the J call TRBJ2-3; D is unclear. There are 14 residues in the CDR3. Trimming removed 0 bases at V and 1 base at J, with 5 bases between. Germline lookup yields CDR1 ENHRY and CDR2 SYGVKD. CDR3 DNA: TGTGCCATCAGTGAGTCGGGCGGCACAGATACGCAGTATTTT. Amino acids: CAISESGGTDTQYF.

This chain's CDR3 is CASSSVRWGYNEQFF. The CDR3 DNA sequence: TGTGCCAGCAGCTCCGTGCGGTGGGGGTACAATGAGCAGTTCTTC. The rearrangement uses TRBV7-8 and TRBJ2-1; D is perhaps TRBD1 or TRBD2 (5 bases each). Germline assignment: CDR1 SGHVS and CDR2 FQNEAQ. Trimming pared 4 bases from V and 4 bases from J, leaving 14 bases between. CDR3 length: 15 residues.

V gene TRBV7-9 combines with J gene TRBJ1-1; 8 bases are a match to TRBD1. The CDR3 covers 15 residues. V shed 5 bases, J shed 5 bases, and the junction held 10 bases outside the gene matches. The germline gives CDR1 SEHNR, CDR2 FQNEAQ (reference sequence). CDR3 sequence: CASSKPTGVDTEAFF. Here the CDR3 DNA reads TGTGCCAGCAGCAAACCGACAGGGGTGGATACTGAAGCTTTCTTT.